This T cell receptor beta chain came from a study of T cells expressing NK-cell markers. The CDR3 runs 12 residues. Per germline, CDR1 SGHRS and CDR2 YFSETQ. 5'RACE template switching built TCR beta cDNA with unique molecular identifiers. TCRdb reworked the 5' RACE reads into one entry per CDR3 protein, no DNA. The sample includes 200,000 to 300,000 distinct CDR3 sequences. The sequenced material came from blood T cells: a sorted CD56 or NKG2C T cell subset, CD4+ or CD8+ T cells, or bulk PBMC T cells (not recorded which). The receptor's source is a woman between 18 and 70 years old in good health. The rearrangement links TRBV5-1 to TRBJ1-1. CDR3 region: CASMGANTEAFF.